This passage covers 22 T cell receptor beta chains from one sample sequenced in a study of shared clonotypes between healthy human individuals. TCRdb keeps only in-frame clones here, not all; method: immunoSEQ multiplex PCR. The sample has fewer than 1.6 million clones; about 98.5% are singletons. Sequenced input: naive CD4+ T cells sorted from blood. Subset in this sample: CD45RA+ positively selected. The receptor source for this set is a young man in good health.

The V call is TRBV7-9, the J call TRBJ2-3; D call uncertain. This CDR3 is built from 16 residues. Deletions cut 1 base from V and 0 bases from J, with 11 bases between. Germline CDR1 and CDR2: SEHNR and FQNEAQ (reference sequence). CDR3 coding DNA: TGTGCCAGCAGCTTAGTTGGTCAGCCTAGCACAGATACGCAGTATTTT. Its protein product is CASSLVGQPSTDTQYF.

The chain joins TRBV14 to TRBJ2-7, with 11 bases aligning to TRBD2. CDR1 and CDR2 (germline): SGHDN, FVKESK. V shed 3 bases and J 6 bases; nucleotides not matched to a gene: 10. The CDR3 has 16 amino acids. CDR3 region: CASSQIPLAGVIEQYF. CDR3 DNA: TGTGCCAGCAGCCAGATCCCACTAGCGGGAGTGATCGAGCAGTACTTC.

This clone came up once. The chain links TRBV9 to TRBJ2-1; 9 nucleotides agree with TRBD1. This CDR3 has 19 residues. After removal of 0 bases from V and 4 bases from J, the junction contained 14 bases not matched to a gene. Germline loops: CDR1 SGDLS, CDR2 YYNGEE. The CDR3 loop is CASSVVGSHPGQGYNEQFF. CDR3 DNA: TGTGCCAGCAGCGTAGTCGGCTCTCACCCGGGACAGGGATACAATGAGCAGTTCTTC.

The CDR3: CSCSGSGTGELFF. The CDR3, as DNA: TGCAGCTGTAGCGGGAGCGGGACCGGGGAGCTGTTTTTT. V and J are TRBV29-1 and TRBJ2-2, with 9 bases identical to TRBD2. The V segment lost 8 bases and the J segment 5 bases; nucleotides outside the gene matches: 6. Per the germline V gene, CDR1 is SQVTM and CDR2 is ANQGSEA. The CDR3 is 13 amino acids.

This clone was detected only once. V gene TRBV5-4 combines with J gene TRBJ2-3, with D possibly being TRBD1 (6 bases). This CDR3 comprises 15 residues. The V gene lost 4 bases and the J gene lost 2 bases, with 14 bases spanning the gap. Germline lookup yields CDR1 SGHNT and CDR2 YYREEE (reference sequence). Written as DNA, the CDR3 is TGTGCCAGCAGCAGCGACAGGCTAGTCACAGATACGCAGTATTTT. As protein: CASSSDRLVTDTQYF.

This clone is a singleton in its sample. This CDR3 reads CASSVKGPSGSISEQFF. The CDR3, as DNA: TGTGCCAGCAGCGTCAAAGGGCCTAGCGGGAGCATAAGTGAGCAGTTCTTC. The genes are TRBV9 and TRBJ2-1; 10 positions agree with TRBD2. This CDR3 is 17 amino acids long. Germline V lookup: CDR1 SGDLS, CDR2 YYNGEE. V was pared by 2 bases and J by 9 bases, with 14 bases of the junction left unmatched.

The CDR3, as DNA: TGTGCCAGCAGTGTTCTTCAGGGGCCCGGCTACACCTTC. It codes for CASSVLQGPGYTF. The chain uses TRBV2 and TRBJ1-2; a possible D gene is TRBD1 (6 bases). The CDR3 loop spans 13 amino acids. V was pared by 4 bases and J by 8 bases, with 14 bases between. Germline lookup yields CDR1 SNHLY and CDR2 FYNNEI.

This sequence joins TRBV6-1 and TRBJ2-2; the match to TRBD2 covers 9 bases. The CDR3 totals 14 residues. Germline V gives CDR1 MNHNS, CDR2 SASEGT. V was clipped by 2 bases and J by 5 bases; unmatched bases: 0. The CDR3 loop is CASSESGRTGELFF. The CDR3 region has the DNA TGTGCCAGCAGTGAAAGCGGGAGGACCGGGGAGCTGTTTTTT.

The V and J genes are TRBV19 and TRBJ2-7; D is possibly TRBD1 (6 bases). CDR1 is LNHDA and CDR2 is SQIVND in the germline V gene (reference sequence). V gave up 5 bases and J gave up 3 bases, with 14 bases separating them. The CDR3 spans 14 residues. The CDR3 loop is CASSSQGGRYEQYF. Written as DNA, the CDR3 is TGTGCCAGTAGTTCACAGGGTGGTCGCTACGAGCAGTACTTC.

CDR3 nucleotide sequence: TGTGCCAGCAGCCCGGGGGGTTCCCACTACGAGCAGTACTTC. It encodes CASSPGGSHYEQYF. The rearrangement joins TRBV7-2 to TRBJ2-7; 7 bases are shared with TRBD2. The J segment lost 3 bases and the V segment lost 5 bases, leaving 7 bases of the junction unmatched. In germline, CDR1 is SGHTA, CDR2 FQGNSA. This CDR3 is 14 amino acids long.

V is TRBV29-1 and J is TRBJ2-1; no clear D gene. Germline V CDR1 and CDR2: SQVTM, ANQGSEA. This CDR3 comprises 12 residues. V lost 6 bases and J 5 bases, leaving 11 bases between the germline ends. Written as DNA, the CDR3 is TGCAGCGTCTACCGAGTGAACAATGAGCAGTTCTTC. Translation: CSVYRVNNEQFF.

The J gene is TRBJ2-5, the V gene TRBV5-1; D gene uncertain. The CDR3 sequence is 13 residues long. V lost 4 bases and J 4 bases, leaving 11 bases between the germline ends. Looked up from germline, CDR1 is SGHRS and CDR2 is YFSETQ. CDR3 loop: CASSLSSRETQYF. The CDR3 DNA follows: TGCGCCAGCAGCCTTTCTAGTCGAGAGACCCAGTACTTC.

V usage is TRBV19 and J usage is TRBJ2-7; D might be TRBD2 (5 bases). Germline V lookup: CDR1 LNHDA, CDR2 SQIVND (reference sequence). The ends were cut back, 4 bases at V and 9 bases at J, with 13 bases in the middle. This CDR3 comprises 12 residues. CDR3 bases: TGTGCCAGTAGTACCGCGGGTGCGGGGCAGTACTTC. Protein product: CASSTAGAGQYF.

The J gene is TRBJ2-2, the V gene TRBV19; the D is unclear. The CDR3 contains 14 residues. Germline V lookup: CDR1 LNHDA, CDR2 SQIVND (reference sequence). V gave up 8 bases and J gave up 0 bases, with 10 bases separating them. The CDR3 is CASRREANTGELFF. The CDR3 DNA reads TGTGCCAGTCGAAGGGAAGCGAACACCGGGGAGCTGTTTTTT. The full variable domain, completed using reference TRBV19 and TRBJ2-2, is DGGITQSPKYLFRKEGQNVTLSCEQNLNHDAMYWYRQDPGQGLRLIYYSQIVNDFQKGDIAEGYSVSREKKESFPLTVTSAQKNPTAFYLCASRREANTGELFFGEGSRLTVL.

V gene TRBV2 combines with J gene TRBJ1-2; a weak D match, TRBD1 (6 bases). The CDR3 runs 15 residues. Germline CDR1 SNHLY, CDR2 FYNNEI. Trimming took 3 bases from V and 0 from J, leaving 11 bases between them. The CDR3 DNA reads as TGTGCCAGCAGTGATGCGACAGGTCCTAACTATGGCTACACCTTC. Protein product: CASSDATGPNYGYTF.

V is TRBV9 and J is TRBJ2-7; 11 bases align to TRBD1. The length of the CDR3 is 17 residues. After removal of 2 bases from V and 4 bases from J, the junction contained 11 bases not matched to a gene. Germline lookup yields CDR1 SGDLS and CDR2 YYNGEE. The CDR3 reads CASSVGTGGGIGYEQYF. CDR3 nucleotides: TGTGCCAGCAGCGTCGGGACAGGGGGAGGAATAGGGTACGAGCAGTACTTC.

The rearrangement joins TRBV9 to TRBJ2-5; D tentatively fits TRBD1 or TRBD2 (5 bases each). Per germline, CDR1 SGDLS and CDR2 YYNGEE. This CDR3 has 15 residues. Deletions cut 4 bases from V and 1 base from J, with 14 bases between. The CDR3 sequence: CASSNHPGAQETQYF. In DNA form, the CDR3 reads TGTGCCAGCAGCAACCACCCCGGGGCCCAAGAGACCCAGTACTTC.

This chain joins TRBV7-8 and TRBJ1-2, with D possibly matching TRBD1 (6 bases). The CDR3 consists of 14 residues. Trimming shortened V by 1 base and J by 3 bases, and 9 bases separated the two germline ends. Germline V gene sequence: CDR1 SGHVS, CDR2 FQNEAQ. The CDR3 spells CASSLGHRDYGYTF. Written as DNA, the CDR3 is TGTGCCAGCAGCTTAGGACACAGGGACTATGGCTACACCTTC. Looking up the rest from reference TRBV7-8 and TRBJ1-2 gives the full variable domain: GAGVSQSPRYKVAKRGQDVALRCDPISGHVSLFWYQQALGQGPEFLTYFQNEAQLDKSGLPSDRFFAERPEGSVSTLKIQRTQQEDSAVYLCASSLGHRDYGYTFGSGTRLTVV.

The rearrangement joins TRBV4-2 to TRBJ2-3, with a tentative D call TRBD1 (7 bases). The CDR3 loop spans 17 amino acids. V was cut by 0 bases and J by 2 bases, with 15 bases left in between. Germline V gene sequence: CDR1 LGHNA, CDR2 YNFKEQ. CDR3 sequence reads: CASSQDQGEVSTDTQYF. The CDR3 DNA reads TGTGCCAGCAGCCAAGATCAGGGGGAGGTCTCCACAGATACGCAGTATTTT.

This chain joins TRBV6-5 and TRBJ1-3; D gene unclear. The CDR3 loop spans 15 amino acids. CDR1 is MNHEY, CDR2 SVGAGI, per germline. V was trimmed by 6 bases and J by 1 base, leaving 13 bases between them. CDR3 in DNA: TGTGCCAGCAGCCCCCTCTTCGTTTCTGGAAACACCATATATTTT. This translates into CASSPLFVSGNTIYF.

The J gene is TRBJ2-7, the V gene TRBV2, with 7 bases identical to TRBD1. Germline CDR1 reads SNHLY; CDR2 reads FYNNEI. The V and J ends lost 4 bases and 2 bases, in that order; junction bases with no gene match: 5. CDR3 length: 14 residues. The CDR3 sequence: CASSGGQRAYEQYF. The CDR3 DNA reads TGTGCCAGCAGTGGGGGACAGAGGGCCTACGAGCAGTACTTC. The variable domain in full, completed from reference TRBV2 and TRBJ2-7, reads EPEVTQTPSHQVTQMGQEVILRCVPISNHLYFYWYRQILGQKVEFLVSFYNNEISEKSEIFDDQFSVERPDGSNFTLKIRSTKLEDSAMYFCASSGGQRAYEQYFGPGTRLTVT.

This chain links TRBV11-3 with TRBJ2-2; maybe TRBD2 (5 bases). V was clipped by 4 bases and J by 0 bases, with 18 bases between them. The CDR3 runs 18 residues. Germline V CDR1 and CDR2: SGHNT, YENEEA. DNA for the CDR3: TGTGCCAGCAGCTCAACACTAGGCCTAAGGGCGAACACCGGGGAGCTGTTTTTT. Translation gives CASSSTLGLRANTGELFF. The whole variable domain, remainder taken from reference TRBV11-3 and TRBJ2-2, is EAGVVQSPRYKIIEKKQPVAFWCNPISGHNTLYWYLQNLGQGPELLIRYENEEAVDDSQLPKDRFSAERLKGVDSTLKIQPAELGDSAVYLCASSSTLGLRANTGELFFGEGSRLTVL.